This T cell receptor (beta chain) was identified during a study of blood T cells in healthy people across ages (dated by TCRdb to about 2015). With regard to the full study: In model experiments, template switching captured about one uniquely barcoded TCR beta cDNA molecule for every two T cells. The study measured age-related changes in TCR beta repertoire diversity using deep sequencing normalized with unique cDNA molecular identifiers. Donors were grouped into four age groups: young (average approximately 16 years), middle-aged (approximately 41), aged (around 60) and long-lived (approximately 78). To avoid experimental bias, donors of different ages were randomly spread across the sequencing lanes. Using the same blood draw, the study looked at two additional independent replicas of 1 million unique cDNA reads for two donors, one aged 18 to 30 and the other aged 80 or older.

The roughly 42 donors, aged about 6 to 95 years, were systemically healthy Caucasian individuals from Russia. Each donor gave about 10 milliliters of peripheral blood, drawn into EDTA-treated Vacutainer tubes. Ficoll-Paque density-gradient centrifugation was used to isolate PBMCs, with at least 6.5 million obtained per sample. Trizol reagent was used to extract total RNA from PBMCs, with at least 5.5 micrograms per sample. For every donor, flow cytometry on a PBMC aliquot measured the percentage of naive CD45RAhigh/CD27high T cells. Results and caveats for the whole study, not just this receptor: There was a strong correlation between observed TCR beta diversity and the percentage of naive T cells measured by flow cytometry. As age increased, observed TCR beta diversity per million T cells dropped in a roughly linear way, and a significant reduction was already evident by age around 41. Compared with the aged group, the long-lived group had more naive CD4+ T cells, fewer expanded clones and increased TCR diversity, a pattern suggesting age selection. Since profiling was done on bulk unsorted PBMCs, naive and antigen-experienced compartments could not be conclusively compared. The CMV infection status of donors was not known, potentially confounding age-related changes in expanded clonotypes. Estimates of total diversity based on one million sequenced T cells were considered lower bounds and underestimates.

For this clonotype: There is no known antigen for this receptor. The sample holds no much larger clone one base away, and base qualities are not on file.

V loses 3 bases at its end and J loses 6 bases; junction bases beyond the gene matches: 8. Sequences SGHRS (CDR1) and YFSETQ (CDR2) are obtained from the germline V gene. Counted from cysteine to phenylalanine, this CDR3 has 15 amino acids. The sequence is cut down to CDR3 DNA, 45 bases in frame from base 1. Library method: 5' RACE. Sequencing was carried out with an Illumina HiSeq 2500. The second PCR ran for about 6 to 12 cycles and used a J-beta primer mix along with a sample-barcoded 5' primer. A template-switch 5' adaptor carrying 12 random nucleotides introduced a unique molecular identifier onto each TCR beta cDNA molecule. Each sample yielded at least 2.5 million CDR3-containing paired-end reads. The Mint cDNA synthesis kit, primed by a TRBC-specific oligonucleotide, was used to synthesize first-strand cDNA from all RNA. After uracil-DNA glycosylase treatment, a first 18-cycle PCR used universal primers M1SS and BC2_uni_R on all cDNA. The published analysis was carried out like this. Normalization of each sample was performed by random selection of 1 million high-quality reads, each carrying a distinct molecular identifier. Reads sharing molecular identifiers were discarded rather than binned into consensus sequences. MiTCR, with a Q25 quality threshold and the strictest error-elimination algorithm, was used for CDR3 identification, clonotype clustering and error correction. A nonparametric unseen species model with Euler transformation was used to estimate lower-bound total TCR beta diversity. The raw public data were reprocessed by TCRdb itself: fastp quality trimming at Q25, MiXCR clonotype calling, in-frame beta chains only. Rows merge per CDR3 protein into single entries with the most common DNA and genes. TCRdb's processing, not the study's, gives the V and J calls here. The sample has hundreds of thousands of distinct CDR3 sequences on record, around 32% of them singletons. The top ten clones comprise roughly 15% of the sample.

The clonotype was recovered from a woman at least 80 years old in good health. Donor details come from another sample of the same person, matched by shared clones. The sequence is built from TRBV5-1 and TRBJ2-3; TRBD2 aligns with 9 central bases. Sequencing was carried out using blood. The DNA sequence reads TGCGCCAGCAGCTCTGTAGCGGGGGCCGAGGATACGCAGTATTTT. This is translated as CASSSVAGAEDTQYF.